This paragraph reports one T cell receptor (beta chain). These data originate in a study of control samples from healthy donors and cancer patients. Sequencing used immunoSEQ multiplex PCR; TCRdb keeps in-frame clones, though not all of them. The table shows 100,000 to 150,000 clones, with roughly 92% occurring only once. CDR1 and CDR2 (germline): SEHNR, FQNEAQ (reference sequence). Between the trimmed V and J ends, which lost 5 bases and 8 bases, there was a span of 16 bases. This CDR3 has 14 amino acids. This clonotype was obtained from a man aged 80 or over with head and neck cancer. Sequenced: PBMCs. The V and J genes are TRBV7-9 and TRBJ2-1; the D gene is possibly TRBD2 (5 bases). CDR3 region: CASSLRTYGDEQFF. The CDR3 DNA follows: TGTGCCAGCAGCCTCCGGACTTATGGGGATGAGCAGTTCTTC.